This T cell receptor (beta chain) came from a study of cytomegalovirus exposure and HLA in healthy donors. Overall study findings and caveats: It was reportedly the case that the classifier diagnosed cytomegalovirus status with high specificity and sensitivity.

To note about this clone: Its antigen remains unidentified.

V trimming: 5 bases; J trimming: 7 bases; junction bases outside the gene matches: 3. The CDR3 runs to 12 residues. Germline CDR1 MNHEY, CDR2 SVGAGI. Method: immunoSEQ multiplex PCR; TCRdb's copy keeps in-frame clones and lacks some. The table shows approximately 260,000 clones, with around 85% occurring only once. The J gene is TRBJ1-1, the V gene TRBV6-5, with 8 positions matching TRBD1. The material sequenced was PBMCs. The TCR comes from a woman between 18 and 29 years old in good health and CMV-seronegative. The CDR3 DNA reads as TGTGCCAGCAGTGAACAGGGGGATGAAGCTTTCTTT. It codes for CASSEQGDEAFF.